This T cell receptor beta chain was captured in a study of shared clonotypes between healthy human individuals. General study results and limits: Generally, naive subsets (rather than memory subsets) showed larger estimated richness. Rarefaction demonstrated incomplete sorted-subset sequencing despite large depth. Lower generation probabilities were found for non-shared clonotypes than for those shared by all four donors.

Comment on this clone: Antigen unknown.

Germline V gene sequence: CDR1 SGDLS, CDR2 YYNGEE. CDR3 length: 14 residues. J lost 4 bases, V lost 5 bases, and 2 bases had no gene match. Each subset's genomic DNA was shared equally among a number of immunoSEQ plates. Sequencing used immunoSEQ multiplex PCR; TCRdb keeps in-frame clones, though not all of them. The sample holds millions of clones; approximately 95% are singletons and the top ten take 0.1% to 0.15%. The sequenced material came from naive CD4+ T cells sorted from blood. The subset denotes: CD45RA+ positively selected. The source of this sequence is a man aged 18 to 30 in good health. The V and J genes are TRBV9 and TRBJ1-6; 8 positions agree with TRBD1. This CDR3 reads CASRTGDYNSPLHF. The CDR3 coding sequence is TGTGCCAGCAGGACAGGGGATTATAATTCACCCCTCCACTTT.